Below, 9 T cell receptor beta chains from the same sample are listed, as sequenced in a study of technical replicates of blood from a few donors. Clones were sequenced by immunoSEQ multiplex PCR, and TCRdb holds only the in-frame ones, with some missing. This table has approximately 75,000 clones, roughly 92% appearing once. The sequenced sample consisted of T cells isolated from PBMCs. The receptors shown here come from a human donor in good health.

This chain connects TRBV4-3 to TRBJ1-1, with TRBD1 as a possible D gene (5 bases). This CDR3 is 15 amino acids long. The germline V and J ends were trimmed by 2 bases and 0 bases, with 10 bases remaining between them. Germline-derived CDR1 and CDR2 are LGHNA and YSLEER. The CDR3: CASSQQTALNTEAFF. The CDR3 DNA reads TGCGCCAGCAGCCAACAGACAGCCTTGAACACTGAAGCTTTCTTT.

The chain uses TRBV2 and TRBJ2-1, with D hard to call. CDR1 and CDR2 (germline): SNHLY, FYNNEI. The CDR3 totals 17 residues. The V gene lost 1 base and the J gene lost 8 bases, with 21 bases spanning the gap. The DNA for the CDR3 is TGTGCCAGCAGTGAAGGGTCCCTGTGGAGCCACTCAGATGAGCAGTTCTTC. It encodes CASSEGSLWSHSDEQFF.

The CDR3 sequence is CASSIDGQGYEQYF. The CDR3 DNA is TGTGCCAGTAGTATAGACGGACAGGGCTACGAGCAGTACTTC. V usage is TRBV19 and J usage is TRBJ2-7, with 8 nucleotides matching TRBD1. Trimming removed 0 bases from V and 3 bases from J; junction bases left unmatched: 1. The CDR3 runs to 14 residues. Germline-derived CDR1 and CDR2 are LNHDA and SQIVND (reference sequence).

The rearrangement joins TRBV6-5 to TRBJ2-7; D might be TRBD2 (7 bases). Germline V gene sequence: CDR1 MNHEY, CDR2 SVGAGI. The CDR3 is 14 residues long. Trimming left V 6 bases short and J 4 bases short, with 16 bases between. Written as DNA, the CDR3 is TGTGCCAGCAGCCCCCGCGGGGGCCGGTACGAGCAGTACTTC. This gives the protein CASSPRGGRYEQYF.

The J gene is TRBJ1-1, the V gene TRBV9; the D gene is possibly TRBD1 (6 bases). The V end lost 5 bases, the J end lost 1 base, and 9 bases lay between the germline ends. Germline V gene data show CDR1 as SGDLS and CDR2 as YYNGEE. This CDR3 has 13 residues. For the CDR3, the DNA is TGTGCCAGCAGTAGGACAGAGAACACTGAAGCTTTCTTT. Encoded protein: CASSRTENTEAFF.

The chain uses TRBV6-5 and TRBJ2-3; the match to TRBD2 covers 8 bases. V was pared by 6 bases and J by 7 bases, with 12 bases of the junction left unmatched. The germline V gene encodes CDR1 MNHEY and CDR2 SVGAGI. The CDR3 extends over 15 amino acids. CDR3: CASRSSGKWPYTQYF. CDR3 DNA: TGTGCCAGCAGAAGTAGCGGGAAGTGGCCCTATACGCAGTATTTT.

CDR3 in amino acids: CAWSGGGGLYEQYF. The CDR3 coding sequence is TGTGCCTGGAGTGGGGGCGGGGGCCTTTACGAGCAGTACTTC. The chain couples TRBV30 to TRBJ2-7; D is perhaps TRBD2 (7 bases). V gave up 1 base and J gave up 4 bases, with 14 bases separating them. The CDR3 covers 14 residues. CDR1 and CDR2 (germline): GTSNPN, SVGIG (reference sequence).

This clone was seen just once. The V call is TRBV30, the J call TRBJ2-7, with 7 bases lining up with TRBD1. With V trimmed by 7 bases and J by 4 bases, 7 bases remained unmatched. The CDR3 consists of 12 residues. Germline V gives CDR1 GTSNPN, CDR2 SVGIG (reference sequence). The DNA for the CDR3 is TGTGCCTATGATGAGGGGGCTTACGAGCAGTACTTC. Translating gives CAYDEGAYEQYF.

V is TRBV28 and J is TRBJ2-2; 7 nucleotides agree with TRBD2. This CDR3 has 16 amino acids. Germline loops: CDR1 MDHEN, CDR2 SYDVKM. V gave up 3 bases and J gave up 2 bases; unmatched junction bases: 6. The CDR3: CASSFAGLLNTGELFF. In DNA, the CDR3 is TGTGCCAGCAGTTTCGCGGGACTATTAAACACCGGGGAGCTGTTTTTT.